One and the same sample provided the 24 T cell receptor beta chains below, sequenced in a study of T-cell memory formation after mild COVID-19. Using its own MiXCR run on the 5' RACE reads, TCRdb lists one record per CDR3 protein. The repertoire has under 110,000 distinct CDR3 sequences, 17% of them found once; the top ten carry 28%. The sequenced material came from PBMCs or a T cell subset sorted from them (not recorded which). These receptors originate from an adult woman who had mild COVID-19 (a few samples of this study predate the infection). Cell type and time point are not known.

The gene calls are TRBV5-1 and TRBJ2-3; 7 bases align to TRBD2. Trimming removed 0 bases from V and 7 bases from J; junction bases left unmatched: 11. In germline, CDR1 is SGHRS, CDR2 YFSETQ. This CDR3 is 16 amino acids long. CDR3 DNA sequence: TGCGCCAGCAGCTTGGAGGCAGCGGCCGGGGGGAATACGCAGTATTTT. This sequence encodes CASSLEAAAGGNTQYF.

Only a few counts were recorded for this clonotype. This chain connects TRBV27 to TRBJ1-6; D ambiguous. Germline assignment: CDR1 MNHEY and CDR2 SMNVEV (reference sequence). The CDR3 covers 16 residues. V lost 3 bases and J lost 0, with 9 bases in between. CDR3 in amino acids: CASSFQPSSYNSPLHF. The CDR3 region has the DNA TGTGCCAGCAGTTTCCAGCCAAGCTCCTATAATTCACCCCTCCACTTT.

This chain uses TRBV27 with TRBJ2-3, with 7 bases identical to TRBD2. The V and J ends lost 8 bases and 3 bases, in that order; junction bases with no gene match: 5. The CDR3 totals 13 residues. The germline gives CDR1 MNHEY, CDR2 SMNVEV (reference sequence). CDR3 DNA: TGTGCCAGCGGTTGGGGAGGGACAGATACGCAGTATTTT. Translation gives CASGWGGTDTQYF.

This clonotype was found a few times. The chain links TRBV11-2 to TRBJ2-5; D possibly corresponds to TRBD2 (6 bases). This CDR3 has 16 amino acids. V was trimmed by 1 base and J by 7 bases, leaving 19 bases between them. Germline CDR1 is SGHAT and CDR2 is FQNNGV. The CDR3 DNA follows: TGTGCCAGCAGCTTAGGGCCGGGACTGTCGGAGGGGACCCAGTACTTC. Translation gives CASSLGPGLSEGTQYF.

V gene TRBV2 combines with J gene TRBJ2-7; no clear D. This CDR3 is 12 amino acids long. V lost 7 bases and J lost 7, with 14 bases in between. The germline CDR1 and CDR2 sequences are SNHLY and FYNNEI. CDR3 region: CASTGHHGEQYF. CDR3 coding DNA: TGTGCCAGCACCGGGCACCATGGAGAGCAGTACTTC.

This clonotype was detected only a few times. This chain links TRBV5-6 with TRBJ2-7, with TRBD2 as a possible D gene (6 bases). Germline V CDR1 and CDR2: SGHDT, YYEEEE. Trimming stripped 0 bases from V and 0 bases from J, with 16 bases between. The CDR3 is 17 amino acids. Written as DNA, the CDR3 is TGTGCCAGCAGCTTGGGGGAGGCAGGGCCCTTCTCCTACGAGCAGTACTTC. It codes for CASSLGEAGPFSYEQYF.

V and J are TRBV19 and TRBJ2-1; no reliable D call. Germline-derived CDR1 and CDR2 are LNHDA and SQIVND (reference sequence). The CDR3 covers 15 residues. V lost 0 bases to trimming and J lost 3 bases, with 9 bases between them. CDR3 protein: CASSIEGPGYNEQFF. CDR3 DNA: TGTGCCAGTAGTATAGAGGGTCCGGGCTACAATGAGCAGTTCTTC.

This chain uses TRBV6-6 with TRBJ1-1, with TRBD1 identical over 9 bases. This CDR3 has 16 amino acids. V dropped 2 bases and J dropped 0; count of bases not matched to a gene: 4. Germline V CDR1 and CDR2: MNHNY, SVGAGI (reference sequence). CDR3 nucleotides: TGTGCCAGCAGTTACCCGGACAGGGGTCTGAACACTGAAGCTTTCTTT. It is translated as CASSYPDRGLNTEAFF.

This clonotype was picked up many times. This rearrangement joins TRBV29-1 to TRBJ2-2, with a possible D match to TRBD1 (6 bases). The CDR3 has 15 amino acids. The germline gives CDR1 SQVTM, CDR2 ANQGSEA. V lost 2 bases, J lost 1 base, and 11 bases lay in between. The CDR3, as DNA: TGCAGCGTTGAATGGGGGACACGGAACACCGGGGAGCTGTTTTTT. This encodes CSVEWGTRNTGELFF.

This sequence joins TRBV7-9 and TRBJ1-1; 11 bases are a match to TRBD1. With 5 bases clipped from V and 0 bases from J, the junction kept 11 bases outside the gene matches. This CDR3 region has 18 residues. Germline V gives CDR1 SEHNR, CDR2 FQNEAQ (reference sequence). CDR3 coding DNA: TGTGCCAGCAGCCCATTTCAGGGACAGGGGGAATTGAACACTGAAGCTTTCTTT. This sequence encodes CASSPFQGQGELNTEAFF.

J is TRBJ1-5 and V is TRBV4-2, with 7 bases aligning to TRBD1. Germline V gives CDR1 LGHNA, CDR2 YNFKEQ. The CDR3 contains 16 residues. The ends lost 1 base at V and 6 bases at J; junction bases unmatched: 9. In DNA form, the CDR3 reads TGTGCCAGCAGCCAAGGGCAGGGGGAAGGTGTTCAGCCCCAGCATTTT. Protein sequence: CASSQGQGEGVQPQHF.

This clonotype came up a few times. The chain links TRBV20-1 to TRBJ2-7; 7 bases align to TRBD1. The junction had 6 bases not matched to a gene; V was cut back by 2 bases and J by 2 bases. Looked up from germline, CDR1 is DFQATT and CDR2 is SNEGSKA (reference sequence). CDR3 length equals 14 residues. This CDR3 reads CSARPARGTYEQYF. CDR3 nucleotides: TGCAGTGCTAGACCCGCCAGGGGGACCTACGAGCAGTACTTC.

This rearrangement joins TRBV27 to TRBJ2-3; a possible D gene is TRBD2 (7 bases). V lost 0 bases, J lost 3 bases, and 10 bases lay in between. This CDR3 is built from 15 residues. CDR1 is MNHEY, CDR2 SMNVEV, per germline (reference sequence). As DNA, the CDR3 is TGTGCCAGCAGTTTATCCGGGGGGCCGACAGATACGCAGTATTTT. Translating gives CASSLSGGPTDTQYF.

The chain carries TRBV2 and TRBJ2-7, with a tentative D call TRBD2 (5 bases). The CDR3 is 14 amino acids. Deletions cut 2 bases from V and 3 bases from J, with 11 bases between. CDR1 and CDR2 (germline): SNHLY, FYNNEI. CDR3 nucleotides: TGTGCCAGCAGTGAAACGACGGGGTTCTACGAGCAGTACTTC. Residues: CASSETTGFYEQYF.

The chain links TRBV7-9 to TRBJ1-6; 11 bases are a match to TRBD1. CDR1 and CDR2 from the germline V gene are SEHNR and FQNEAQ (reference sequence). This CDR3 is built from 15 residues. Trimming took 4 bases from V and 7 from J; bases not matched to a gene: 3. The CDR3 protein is CASSWDRGENSPLHF. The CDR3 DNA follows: TGTGCCAGCAGCTGGGACAGGGGGGAGAATTCACCCCTCCACTTT.

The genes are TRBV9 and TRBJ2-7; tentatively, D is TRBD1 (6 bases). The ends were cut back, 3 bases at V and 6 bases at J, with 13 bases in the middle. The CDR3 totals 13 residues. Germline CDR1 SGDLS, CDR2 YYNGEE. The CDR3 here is CASSAEQGGEQYF. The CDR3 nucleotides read TGTGCCAGCAGCGCAGAACAGGGTGGCGAGCAGTACTTC.

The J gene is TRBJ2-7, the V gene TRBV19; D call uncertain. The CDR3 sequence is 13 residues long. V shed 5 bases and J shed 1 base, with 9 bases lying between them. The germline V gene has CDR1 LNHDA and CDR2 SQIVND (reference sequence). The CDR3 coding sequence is TGTGCCAGTAGTCAGCTTATTTCCTACGAGCAGTACTTC. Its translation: CASSQLISYEQYF.

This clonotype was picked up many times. The CDR3 here is CASSLGPGTGFQETQYF. Written as DNA, the CDR3 is TGTGCCAGCAGCTTGGGGCCCGGGACAGGGTTTCAAGAGACCCAGTACTTC. The chain recombines TRBV5-5 with TRBJ2-5, with 9 bases aligning to TRBD1. Trimming removed 0 bases from V and 2 bases from J; junction bases left unmatched: 8. The CDR3 runs to 17 residues. Looked up from germline, CDR1 is SGHKS and CDR2 is YYEKEE (reference sequence).

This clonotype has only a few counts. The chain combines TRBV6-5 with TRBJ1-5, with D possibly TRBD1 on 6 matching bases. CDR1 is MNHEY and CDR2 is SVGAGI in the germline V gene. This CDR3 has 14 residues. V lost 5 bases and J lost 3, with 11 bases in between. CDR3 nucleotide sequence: TGTGCCAGCAGTCGACAGGCCGACAATCAGCCCCAGCATTTT. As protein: CASSRQADNQPQHF.

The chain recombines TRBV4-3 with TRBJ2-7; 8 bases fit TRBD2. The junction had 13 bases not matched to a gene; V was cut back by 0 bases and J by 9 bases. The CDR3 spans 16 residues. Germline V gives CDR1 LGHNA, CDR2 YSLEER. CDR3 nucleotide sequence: TGCGCCAGCAGCCAAGATCTGTGGCGGGAGGCGTGGGGGCAGTACTTC. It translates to CASSQDLWREAWGQYF.

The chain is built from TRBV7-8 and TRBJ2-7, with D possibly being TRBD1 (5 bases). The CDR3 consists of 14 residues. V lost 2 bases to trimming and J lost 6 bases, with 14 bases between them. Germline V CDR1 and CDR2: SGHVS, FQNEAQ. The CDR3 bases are TGTGCCAGCAGCTTATACCCGGACATGGGCGAGCAGTACTTC. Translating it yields CASSLYPDMGEQYF.

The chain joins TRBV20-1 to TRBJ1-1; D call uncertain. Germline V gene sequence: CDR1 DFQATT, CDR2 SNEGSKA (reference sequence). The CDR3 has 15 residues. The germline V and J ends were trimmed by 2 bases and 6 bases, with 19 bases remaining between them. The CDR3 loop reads CSARLRLLPGPEAFF. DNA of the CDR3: TGCAGTGCTAGACTCCGGCTTCTCCCCGGCCCTGAAGCTTTCTTT.

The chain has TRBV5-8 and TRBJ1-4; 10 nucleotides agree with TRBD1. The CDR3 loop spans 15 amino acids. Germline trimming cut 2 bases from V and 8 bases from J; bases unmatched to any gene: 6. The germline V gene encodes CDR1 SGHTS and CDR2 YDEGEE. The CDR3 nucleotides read TGTGCCAGCAGCTTAACCGGGACAGGGGCCGAAAAACTGTTTTTT. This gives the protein CASSLTGTGAEKLFF.

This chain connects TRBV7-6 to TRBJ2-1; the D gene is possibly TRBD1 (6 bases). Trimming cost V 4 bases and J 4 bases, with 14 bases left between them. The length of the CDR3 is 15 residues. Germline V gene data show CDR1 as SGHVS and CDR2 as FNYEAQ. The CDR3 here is CASSSRQDLYNEQFF. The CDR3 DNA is TGTGCCAGCAGCTCGCGACAGGATCTGTACAATGAGCAGTTCTTC.